A selection of T cell receptor beta chains follows, all from one sample in a study of cytomegalovirus exposure and HLA in healthy donors. Assay: immunoSEQ multiplex PCR; the TCRdb copy retains only in-frame clones and omits some. The sample's table shows around 70,000 clones. The sample comprised PBMCs. These receptors were taken from a boy between 5 and 17 years old in good health and CMV-seronegative. The CDR3 runs from the conserved cysteine through the conserved F or W. A D gene is named only where the DNA matches it firmly.

V: TRBV10-3; D: .; J: TRBJ1-6; CDR3: CAISESVRGLHF; DNA: TGTGCCATCAGTGAGAGTGTGAGGGGGCTCCACTTT
V: TRBV7-8; D: TRBD2; J: TRBJ2-5; CDR3: CASSWRRAGGPQTQYF; DNA: TGTGCCAGCAGCTGGCGGCGAGCGGGAGGGCCGCAGACCCAGTACTTC
V: TRBV5-1; D: TRBD2; J: TRBJ2-3; CDR3: CASSSLAGGTDTQYF; DNA: TGCGCCAGCAGCTCCTTAGCGGGAGGCACAGATACGCAGTATTTT
V: TRBV30; D: TRBD1; J: TRBJ1-4; CDR3: CAWTAQGREKLFF; DNA: TGTGCCTGGACGGCACAGGGGCGCGAAAAACTGTTTTTT
V: TRBV5-4; D: .; J: TRBJ2-7; CDR3: CASSIDYEQYF; DNA: TGTGCCAGCAGCATAGACTACGAGCAGTACTTC
V: TRBV10-3; D: TRBD1; J: TRBJ2-3; CDR3: CATSTGGEADTQYF; DNA: TGTGCCACGTCTACAGGGGGCGAAGCAGATACGCAGTATTTT
V: TRBV5-1; D: TRBD2; J: TRBJ2-5; CDR3: CASSSGTSGNQETQYF; DNA: TGCGCCAGCAGCTCCGGGACTAGCGGGAACCAAGAGACCCAGTACTTC
V: TRBV7-9; D: .; J: TRBJ2-5; CDR3: CASSLTELLETQYF; DNA: TGTGCCAGCAGCCTTACAGAGCTCCTAGAGACCCAGTACTTC
V: TRBV6-4; D: TRBD2; J: TRBJ2-1; CDR3: CASSDTSGSYNEQFF; DNA: TGTGCCAGCAGTGACACTAGCGGGAGCTACAATGAGCAGTTCTTC
V: TRBV6-5; D: TRBD1; J: TRBJ1-2; CDR3: CASSYYRGENYGYTF; DNA: TGTGCCAGCAGTTACTACAGGGGTGAGAACTATGGCTACACCTTC
V: TRBV5-1; D: .; J: TRBJ1-2; CDR3: CASSPNRDTGYTF; DNA: TGCGCCAGCAGCCCAAACCGGGACACTGGCTACACCTTC
V: TRBV13; D: TRBD2; J: TRBJ2-3; CDR3: CASSRTLLAGGKDTQYF; DNA: TGTGCCAGCAGCCGAACTTTACTAGCGGGAGGAAAGGATACGCAGTATTTT
V: TRBV19; D: .; J: TRBJ2-6; CDR3: CASSIDNNSGANVLTF; DNA: TGTGCCAGTAGTATAGACAACAACTCTGGGGCCAACGTCCTGACTTTC
V: TRBV4-3; D: .; J: TRBJ2-7; CDR3: CASSRGRVAGIYEQYF; DNA: TGCGCCAGCAGCCGGGGGCGGGTAGCGGGTATCTACGAGCAGTACTTC
V: TRBV2; D: .; J: TRBJ1-1; CDR3: CASSDTGNTEAFF; DNA: TGTGCCAGCAGTGACACAGGGAACACTGAAGCTTTCTTT
V: TRBV30; D: TRBD1; J: TRBJ1-5; CDR3: CAWNTGAYSNQPQHF; DNA: TGTGCCTGGAATACAGGGGCGTATAGCAATCAGCCCCAGCATTTT
V: TRBV5-4; D: TRBD2; J: TRBJ2-5; CDR3: CASSLGTSGRATETQYF; DNA: TGTGCCAGCAGCTTGGGGACTAGCGGGAGGGCCACAGAGACCCAGTACTTC
V: TRBV7-6; D: TRBD1; J: TRBJ1-1; CDR3: CASSLDRTGRTEAFF; DNA: TGTGCCAGCAGCTTAGATCGGACAGGACGCACTGAAGCTTTCTTT
V: TRBV7-6; D: .; J: TRBJ2-3; CDR3: CASSSRLADTQYF; DNA: TGTGCCAGCAGCAGCAGACTAGCAGATACGCAGTATTTT
V: TRBV5-1; D: .; J: TRBJ1-5; CDR3: CASSLRGNQPQHF; DNA: TGCGCCAGCAGCCTAAGGGGTAATCAGCCCCAGCATTTT
V: TRBV7-6; D: TRBD2; J: TRBJ2-1; CDR3: CAYPTGLAGLDNEQFF; DNA: TGTGCGTATCCTACGGGACTAGCGGGGTTGGACAATGAGCAGTTCTTC
V: TRBV6-1; D: TRBD1; J: TRBJ1-5; CDR3: CASSDAPQGNQPQHF; DNA: TGTGCCAGCAGTGATGCCCCACAGGGGAATCAGCCCCAGCATTTT
V: TRBV7-2; D: .; J: TRBJ1-1; CDR3: CASSFTANTEAFF; DNA: TGTGCCAGCAGCTTTACAGCCAACACTGAAGCTTTCTTT
V: TRBV18; D: .; J: TRBJ1-6; CDR3: CASSPPPGTYNSPLHF; DNA: TGTGCCAGCTCACCACCGCCCGGGACCTATAATTCACCCCTCCACTTT
V: TRBV4-2; D: .; J: TRBJ2-7; CDR3: CASSHRESPTYEQYF; DNA: TGTGCCAGCAGCCATCGGGAATCTCCCACCTACGAGCAGTACTTC
V: TRBV29-1; D: TRBD1; J: TRBJ1-2; CDR3: CSVEGSSGTGDLYGYTF; DNA: TGCAGCGTTGAAGGGTCTTCTGGGACAGGGGACCTCTATGGCTACACCTTC
V: TRBV6-1; D: TRBD2; J: TRBJ2-5; CDR3: CASTIGGGRETQYF; DNA: TGTGCCAGCACTATCGGGGGGGGCCGGGAGACCCAGTACTTC